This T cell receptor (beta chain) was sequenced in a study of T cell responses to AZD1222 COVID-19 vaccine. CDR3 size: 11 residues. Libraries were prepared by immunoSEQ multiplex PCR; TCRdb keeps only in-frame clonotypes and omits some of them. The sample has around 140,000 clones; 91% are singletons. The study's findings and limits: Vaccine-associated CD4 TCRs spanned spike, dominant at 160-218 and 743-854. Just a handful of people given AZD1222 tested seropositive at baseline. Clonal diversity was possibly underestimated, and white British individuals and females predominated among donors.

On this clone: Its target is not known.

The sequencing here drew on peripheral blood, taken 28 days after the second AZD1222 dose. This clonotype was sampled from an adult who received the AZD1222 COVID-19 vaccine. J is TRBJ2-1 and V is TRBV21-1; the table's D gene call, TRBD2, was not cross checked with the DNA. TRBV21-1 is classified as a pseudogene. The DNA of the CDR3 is TGTGCCAGCAGAGGAGGCAATGAGCAGTTCTTC. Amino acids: CASRGGNEQFF.